Detailed here is one T cell receptor beta chain. The data were obtained in a study of cytomegalovirus exposure and HLA in healthy donors. Germline CDR1 reads SGHAT; CDR2 reads FQDESV (reference sequence). The CDR3 totals 14 residues. Germline trimming cut 5 bases from V and 5 bases from J; bases unmatched to any gene: 5. In the PCR, 60 Vbeta and 13 Jbeta primers were used. The protocol was immunoSEQ multiplex PCR, while the TCRdb copy is restricted to in-frame clones and leaves out a portion. In the table there are tens of thousands of clones, approximately 80% of which are singletons. This TCR was recovered from a woman under 30 in good health and CMV-seronegative. The sequenced material came from PBMCs. V is TRBV11-1 and J is TRBJ1-5; TRBD1 matches 8 bases. The CDR3 region has the DNA TGTGCCAGCAGCCCATGCAGGGGGCATCAGCCCCAGCATTTT. Its protein product is CASSPCRGHQPQHF.